This T cell receptor (beta chain) comes out of a study of T cell responses to AZD1222 COVID-19 vaccine. This CDR3 spans 14 amino acids. Germline values: CDR1 MNHEY, CDR2 SVGAGI. The ends were cut back, 2 bases at V and 5 bases at J, with 11 bases in the middle. Data came from immunoSEQ multiplex PCR; TCRdb stores just in-frame clones and leaves some out. The sample has roughly 53,000 clones; approximately 88% are singletons. This clone came up once. The source is an adult in good health. This chain joins TRBV6-5 and TRBJ2-3; D gene unclear. The source material was peripheral blood, sampled on day 0 of AZD1222 vaccination. The CDR3 sequence: CASSYGQVGDTQYF. The CDR3 nucleotides are TGTGCCAGCAGTTACGGTCAAGTGGGAGATACGCAGTATTTT.